The clone carrying this T cell receptor beta chain turned up a few times. The antigen is unknown. Molecular barcoding with unique molecular identifiers was used for the TCRbeta library. Each CDR3 protein gets one entry after TCRdb re-called the PCR reads with MiXCR. The table includes over 200,000 distinct CDR3 sequences, about 15% detected once. This specimen comes from a study of T-cell reconstitution after alpha-beta-depleted transplantation in children. The study, taken as a whole, reports: For some patients, TCRbeta diversity was high at day 60 because of recipient T cells and thymic progenitors that survived. T cells produced anew were the main source of T-cell counts and diversity one year after transplant.

The clonotype originates from a male patient between 2 and 15 years old who had a stem cell transplant for acute lymphoblastic leukemia, so the T cells may come from the graft donor. This specimen consisted of PBMCs, mostly from graft donor cells, obtained 360 days after TCRalphabeta/CD19-depleted stem cell transplant.

The CDR3 spells CASSSSGTSETREQFF. The CDR3 nucleotides are TGCGCCAGCAGCTCGTCCGGGACTAGCGAGACTAGGGAGCAGTTCTTC. This chain joins TRBV5-1 and TRBJ2-1, with TRBD2 matching 10 bases. From germline, CDR1 is SGHRS and CDR2 YFSETQ. With 3 bases clipped from V and 10 bases from J, the junction kept 13 bases outside the gene matches. The CDR3 covers 16 residues.